This T cell receptor (beta chain) is drawn from a study of glioma-infiltrating T cells. Of note for this clonotype: Its antigen is not known.

Overall study results and limits: Tissue-blood divergence was below expectation in non-neoplastic patients, above in gliomas.

Germline lookup yields CDR1 SGHTA and CDR2 FQGNSA. With V trimmed by 1 base and J by 3 bases, 16 bases remained unmatched. The CDR3 is made up of 20 amino acids. TCR alpha and beta CDR3 regions were amplified from RNA using iRepertoire nested multiplex PCR. TCRdb ran MiXCR on the multiplex PCR reads and lists one entry per CDR3 protein. The table shows around 350,000 distinct CDR3 sequences, with 41% occurring only once. Sequenced sample: glioma tissue, nonneoplastic brain tissue, or PBMCs (not recorded which). The chain recombines TRBV7-2 with TRBJ1-4; 8 bases are a match to TRBD1. This TCR came from a human donor with low-grade glioma or glioblastoma, undergoing nonglioma brain surgery, or in good health (not recorded which). This chain's CDR3 is CASSLDNPFGTGGANEKLFF. The CDR3 coding sequence is TGTGCCAGCAGCTTAGACAATCCGTTCGGGACAGGTGGTGCTAATGAAAAACTGTTTTTT.